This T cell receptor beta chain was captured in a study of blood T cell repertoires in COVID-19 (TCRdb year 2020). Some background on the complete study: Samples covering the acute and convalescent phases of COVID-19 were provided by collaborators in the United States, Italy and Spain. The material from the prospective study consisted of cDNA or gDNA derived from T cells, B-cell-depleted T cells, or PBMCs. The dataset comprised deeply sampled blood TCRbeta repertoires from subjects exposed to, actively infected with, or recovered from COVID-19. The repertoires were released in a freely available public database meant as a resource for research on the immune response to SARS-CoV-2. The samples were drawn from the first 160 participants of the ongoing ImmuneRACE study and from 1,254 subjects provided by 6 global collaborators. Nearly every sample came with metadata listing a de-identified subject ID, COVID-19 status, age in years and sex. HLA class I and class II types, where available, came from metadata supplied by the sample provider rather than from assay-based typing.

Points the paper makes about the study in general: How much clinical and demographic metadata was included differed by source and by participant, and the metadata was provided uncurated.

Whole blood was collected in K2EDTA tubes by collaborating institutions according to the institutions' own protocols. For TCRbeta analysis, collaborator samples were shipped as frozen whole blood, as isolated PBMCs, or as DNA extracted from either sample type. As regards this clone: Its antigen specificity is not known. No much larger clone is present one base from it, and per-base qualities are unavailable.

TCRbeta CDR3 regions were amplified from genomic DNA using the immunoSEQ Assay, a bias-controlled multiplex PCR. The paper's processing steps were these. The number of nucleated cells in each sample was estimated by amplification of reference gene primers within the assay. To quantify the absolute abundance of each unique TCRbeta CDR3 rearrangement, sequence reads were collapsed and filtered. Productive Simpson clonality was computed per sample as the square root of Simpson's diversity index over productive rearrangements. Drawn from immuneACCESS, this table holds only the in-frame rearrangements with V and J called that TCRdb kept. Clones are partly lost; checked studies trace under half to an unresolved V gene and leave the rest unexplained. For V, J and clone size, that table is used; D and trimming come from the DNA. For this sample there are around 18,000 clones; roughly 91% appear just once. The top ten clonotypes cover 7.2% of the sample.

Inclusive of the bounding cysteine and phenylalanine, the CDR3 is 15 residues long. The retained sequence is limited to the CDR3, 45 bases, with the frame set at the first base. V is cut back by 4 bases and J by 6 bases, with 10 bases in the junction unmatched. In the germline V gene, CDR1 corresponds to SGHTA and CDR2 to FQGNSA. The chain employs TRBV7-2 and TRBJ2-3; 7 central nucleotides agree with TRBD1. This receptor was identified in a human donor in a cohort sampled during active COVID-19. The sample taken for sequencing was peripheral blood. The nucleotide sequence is TGTGCCAGCAGCTCTCGACAGGGTGGGTCGGATACGCAGTATTTT. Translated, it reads CASSSRQGGSDTQYF.